The 11 T cell receptor beta chains below all came from one sample that was sequenced in a study of T cell responses to AZD1222 COVID-19 vaccine. Sequencing was performed with immunoSEQ multiplex PCR; in TCRdb, only in-frame clones are kept and a portion is missing. The table shows 80,000 to 100,000 clones, with about 88% occurring only once. The source was peripheral blood, collected 28 days after the second AZD1222 dose. The receptors stem from an adult who received the AZD1222 COVID-19 vaccine.

This clone appeared a few times. The gene calls are TRBV13 and TRBJ2-5; 10 bases are a match to TRBD2. With 0 bases clipped from V and 3 bases from J, the junction kept 4 bases outside the gene matches. The CDR3 length is 16 residues. Germline V lookup: CDR1 PRHDT, CDR2 FYEKMQ (reference sequence). CDR3 amino acids: CASSLGGTSVKETQYF. In nucleotides, the CDR3 is TGTGCCAGCAGCTTAGGTGGGACTAGCGTTAAAGAGACCCAGTACTTC. Looking up the rest from reference TRBV13 and TRBJ2-5 gives the full variable domain: AAGVIQSPRHLIKEKRETATLKCYPIPRHDTVYWYQQGPGQDPQFLISFYEKMQSDKGSIPDRFSAQQFSDYHSELNMSSLELGDSALYFCASSLGGTSVKETQYFGPGTRLLVL.

The chain has TRBV5-8 and TRBJ2-1; TRBD2 matches 7 bases. Germline CDR1 is SGHTS and CDR2 is YDEGEE. There are 14 residues in the CDR3. Trimming took 6 bases from V and 8 from J; bases not matched to a gene: 11. CDR3 loop: CASNRWGGSYEQFF. The CDR3 DNA follows: TGTGCCAGCAACCGCTGGGGGGGAAGTTATGAGCAGTTCTTC.

The rearrangement joins TRBV5-1 to TRBJ2-1, with 7 bases fitting TRBD1. After removal of 1 base from V and 7 bases from J, the junction contained 8 bases not matched to a gene. From germline, CDR1 is SGHRS and CDR2 YFSETQ. This CDR3 contains 15 residues. In nucleotides, the CDR3 is TGCGCCAGCAGCTTGACAGGGGAGAATGGTAATGAGCAGTTCTTC. Its translation is CASSLTGENGNEQFF.

This chain connects TRBV14 to TRBJ1-1; possible D gene TRBD1, 5 bases. Germline CDR1 and CDR2: SGHDN and FVKESK. V was cut by 2 bases and J by 0 bases, with 10 bases left in between. The CDR3 covers 15 residues. CDR3 sequence reads: CASSQLGEVNTEAFF. In DNA, the CDR3 is TGTGCCAGCAGCCAATTAGGGGAGGTGAACACTGAAGCTTTCTTT.

The chain uses TRBV4-1 and TRBJ1-1; D unclear. The V end was cut by 1 base, the J end by 7 bases, with 10 bases between. Germline assignment: CDR1 MGHRA and CDR2 YSYEKL. The CDR3 is made up of 13 amino acids. The CDR3 DNA follows: TGCGCCAGCAGCCAAGTAGCGGGCGGTGAAGCTTTCTTT. The encoded protein is CASSQVAGGEAFF.

The chain combines TRBV6-1 with TRBJ2-6; TRBD1 agrees at 8 bases. Trimming took 4 bases from V and 0 from J; bases not matched to a gene: 14. This CDR3 is built from 20 residues. Germline V gene sequence: CDR1 MNHNS, CDR2 SASEGT. In DNA form, the CDR3 reads TGTGCCAGCAGTGTTCGGACAGGGCACGGAGGTCTCTCTGGGGCCAACGTCCTGACTTTC. Residues: CASSVRTGHGGLSGANVLTF.

The chain is built from TRBV19 and TRBJ2-3, with D hard to call. CDR1 is LNHDA and CDR2 is SQIVND in the germline V gene (reference sequence). The germline V and J ends were trimmed by 5 bases and 4 bases, with 7 bases remaining between them. CDR3 length: 12 amino acids. The CDR3 is CASSPRSDTQYF. The CDR3 region has the DNA TGTGCCAGTAGTCCGCGTTCAGATACGCAGTATTTT.

The chain combines TRBV4-2 with TRBJ2-7; TRBD1 agrees at 7 bases. CDR1 is LGHNA and CDR2 is YNFKEQ in the germline V gene. The CDR3 is made up of 15 amino acids. The V segment lost 2 bases and the J segment 3 bases; nucleotides outside the gene matches: 7. CDR3 in DNA: TGTGCCAGCAGCCAAACCCTCGACAGGGACTACGAGCAGTACTTC. Amino acids: CASSQTLDRDYEQYF.

Written as DNA, the CDR3 is TGCAGTGGTGCGGGTAACTATGGCTACACCTTC. Translating it yields CSGAGNYGYTF. V and J are TRBV20-1 and TRBJ1-2, with no clear D. V was clipped by 7 bases and J by 1 base, with 7 bases between them. The CDR3 runs 11 residues. CDR1 and CDR2 from the germline V gene are DFQATT and SNEGSKA (reference sequence).

The gene calls are TRBV4-1 and TRBJ1-6; perhaps TRBD1 as D (5 bases). V shed 5 bases and J shed 10 bases, with 12 bases lying between them. The germline V gene has CDR1 MGHRA and CDR2 YSYEKL. This CDR3 region has 13 residues. CDR3 sequence: CASSLGLQSPLHF. DNA of the CDR3: TGCGCCAGCAGCTTGGGACTACAATCACCCCTCCACTTT.

This chain uses TRBV7-9 with TRBJ1-1; TRBD1 matches at 9 bases. Trimming took 2 bases from V and 4 from J; bases not matched to a gene: 8. Per germline, CDR1 SEHNR and CDR2 FQNEAQ (reference sequence). This CDR3 contains 16 residues. Here the CDR3 reads CASSLSRDRVGTEAFF. In nucleotides, the CDR3 is TGTGCCAGCAGCTTATCCCGGGACAGGGTGGGCACTGAAGCTTTCTTT.